This TCR beta chain was identified during a study of T-cell memory formation after mild COVID-19. Notes on the study in general: Whether day 37 second-wave clones are SARS-CoV-2-specific was not confirmed. Memory cells collected pre-infection included some clones that later responded, suggesting cross-reactive memory joined. Clones that contracted from day 15 to 85 were balanced CD4/CD8, while later expanders leaned CD4+. Of the contracting clones, CD4+ ones lay mainly in CM and EM, and CD8+ ones in EMRA.

A single record per CDR3 protein comes from TCRdb applying MiXCR to the 5' RACE reads. Seen here are roughly 450,000 distinct CDR3 sequences, approximately 18% observed once, and the top ten hold roughly an eighth. This clonotype was counted a few times. The target antigen is unknown. The TCR was taken from an adult woman who had mild COVID-19 (a few samples of this study predate the infection). Cell type and time point are not known. Sequencing was carried out using PBMCs or a T cell subset sorted from them (not recorded which).

CDR3 DNA sequence: TGTGCCAGCAGCGGACACCCGGGACAGCTCCAAGAGACCCAGTACTTC. Its translation: CASSGHPGQLQETQYF. The chain recombines TRBV7-2 with TRBJ2-5; 7 bases match TRBD1. Losses at the gene ends were 5 bases for V and 1 base for J; bases not matched to a gene: 10. The CDR3 is 16 residues long. Per the germline V gene, CDR1 is SGHTA and CDR2 is FQGNSA. The full variable domain, completed using reference TRBV7-2 and TRBJ2-5, is GAGVSQSPSNKVTEKGKDVELRCDPISGHTALYWYRQSLGQGLEFLIYFQGNSAPDKSGLPSDRFSAERTGGSVSTLTIQRTQQEDSAVYLCASSGHPGQLQETQYFGPGTRLLVL.